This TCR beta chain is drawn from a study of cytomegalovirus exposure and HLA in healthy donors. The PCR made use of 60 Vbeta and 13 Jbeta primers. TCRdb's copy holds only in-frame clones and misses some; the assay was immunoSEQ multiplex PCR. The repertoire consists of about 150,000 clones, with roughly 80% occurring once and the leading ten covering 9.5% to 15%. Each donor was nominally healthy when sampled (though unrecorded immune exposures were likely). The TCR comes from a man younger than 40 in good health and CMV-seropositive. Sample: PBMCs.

In nucleotides, the CDR3 is TGTGCCAGCAGCTCCTCAGGCACCTCTAATGAAAAACTGTTTTTT. Translation gives CASSSSGTSNEKLFF. The chain is built from TRBV7-2 and TRBJ1-4; no reliable D call. V lost 4 bases, J lost 3 bases, and 12 bases lay in between. CDR3 length: 15 residues. Germline CDR1 SGHTA, CDR2 FQGNSA.